The 18 T cell receptor beta chains presented below share a single source sample, sequenced in a study of T cell responses to AZD1222 COVID-19 vaccine (dated by TCRdb to the early 2020s). Library construction relied on the immunoSEQ multiplex PCR assay. TCRdb took over this immuneACCESS table, retaining in-frame rearrangements with V and J assigned. Such tables are incomplete; in checked studies, under half of the missing clones stem from an unresolved V gene, and the remainder is unexplained. The sample table shows roughly 130,000 clones, and roughly 89% are seen once. The top ten clones comprise around 1.1% of the sample. The time point tag for this specimen amounts to: about 28 days (+/-7) after the second vaccine dose. Sequenced material: peripheral blood, taken 28 days after the second AZD1222 dose. These receptor sequences come from an adult who received the AZD1222 COVID-19 vaccine.

The chain uses TRBV12-3 or TRBV12-4 and TRBJ1-5; D unclear. The CDR3 has 13 residues. V dropped 4 bases and J dropped 5 bases, with 9 bases sitting between them. CDR3 sequence reads: CASSSQRDQPQHF. CDR3 in DNA: TGTGCCAGCAGTTCTCAGCGGGATCAGCCCCAGCATTTT.

Regarding this clone: This same CDR3 is encoded by further DNA sequences in the sample. This chain links TRBV28 with TRBJ1-5; no definite D call. V was pared by 5 bases and J by 7 bases, with 9 bases between. Per the germline V gene, CDR1 is MDHEN and CDR2 is SYDVKM. The CDR3 sequence is 12 residues long. The CDR3 loop reads CASSARGQPQHF. The CDR3 DNA is TGTGCCAGCAGTGCCCGGGGACAGCCCCAGCATTTT.

CDR3 nucleotide sequence: TGTGCCAGTAGTATAGAGGCACAGGGAGGACTTGCCTACGAGCAGTACTTC. Amino acid sequence: CASSIEAQGGLAYEQYF. The J gene is TRBJ2-7, the V gene TRBV19; perhaps D is TRBD1 or TRBD2 (6 bases each). The length of the CDR3 is 17 residues. Trimming removed 0 bases from V and 2 bases from J, with 17 bases in between. Per the germline V gene, CDR1 is LNHDA and CDR2 is SQIVND (reference sequence).

The chain links TRBV7-3 to TRBJ2-1, with D perhaps TRBD2 (5 bases). There are 15 residues in the CDR3. Germline V gene lookup returns CDR1 SGHTA and CDR2 FQGTGA. V lost 4 bases and J lost 0, with 10 bases in between. The CDR3 protein is CASSSSRSSYNEQFF. CDR3 nucleotide sequence: TGTGCCAGCAGCTCTAGCAGAAGCTCCTACAATGAGCAGTTCTTC.

This rearrangement joins TRBV9 to TRBJ2-3; TRBD2 matches 8 bases. The CDR3 length is 17 residues. Germline assignment: CDR1 SGDLS and CDR2 YYNGEE. Trimming cost V 4 bases and J 0 bases; bases outside gene matches: 10. CDR3 amino acids: CASSSKAGASSTDTQYF. The CDR3 bases are TGTGCCAGCAGCTCAAAAGCGGGGGCATCTAGCACAGATACGCAGTATTTT.

The V call is TRBV9, the J call TRBJ1-2, with a tentative D call TRBD1 (6 bases). V was trimmed by 3 bases and J by 4 bases, leaving 22 bases between them. Per germline, CDR1 SGDLS and CDR2 YYNGEE. The CDR3 consists of 17 residues. CDR3 protein: CASSAGTWDNIIYGYTF. As DNA, the CDR3 is TGTGCCAGCAGCGCCGGAACTTGGGACAATATCATCTATGGCTACACCTTC. The variable domain in full, completed from reference TRBV9 and TRBJ1-2, reads DSGVTQTPKHLITATGQRVTLRCSPRSGDLSVYWYQQSLDQGLQFLIQYYNGEERAKGNILERFSAQQFPDLHSELNLSSLELGDSALYFCASSAGTWDNIIYGYTFGSGTRLTVV.

The DNA of the CDR3 is TGTGCCAGCAGCTTGGCAGTGGGTGCGCAGTATTTT. Translated: CASSLAVGAQYF. V and J are TRBV5-6 and TRBJ2-3; D unresolved. Trimming took off 0 bases at V and 10 bases at J, with 9 bases between the two ends. The CDR3 has 12 amino acids. Germline loops: CDR1 SGHDT, CDR2 YYEEEE.

The genes are TRBV27 and TRBJ2-3; the D gene is possibly TRBD2 (7 bases). With 6 bases removed from V and 5 bases from J, the gap between germline ends came to 15 bases. Germline CDR1 MNHEY, CDR2 SMNVEV (reference sequence). The CDR3 runs to 14 residues. As DNA, the CDR3 is TGTGCCAGCAGGATTCGGGGGGCGATAGATACGCAGTATTTT. As protein: CASRIRGAIDTQYF.

This clone was seen just once. The V and J genes are TRBV15 and TRBJ2-1, with D perhaps TRBD1 (5 bases). Trimming stripped 6 bases from V and 0 bases from J, with 9 bases between. The germline gives CDR1 LNHNV, CDR2 YYDKDF (reference sequence). The CDR3 runs to 14 residues. Written as DNA, the CDR3 is TGTGCCACCAGAGGGGTCCGCTCCTACAATGAGCAGTTCTTC. Translation gives CATRGVRSYNEQFF.

The chain combines TRBV6-7 with TRBJ2-3; no firm D call. TRBV6-7 is recorded as an ORF, its role being uncertain. V was cut by 5 bases and J by 2 bases, with 11 bases left in between. The CDR3 runs to 14 residues. CDR3 protein: CASSLQLSTDTQYF. In DNA form, the CDR3 reads TGTGCCAGCAGTCTACAGTTATCCACAGATACGCAGTATTTT.

This chain connects TRBV11-3 to TRBJ2-3, with a weak D call TRBD2 (6 bases). Germline CDR1 SGHNT, CDR2 YENEEA. The CDR3 is 14 amino acids. The V end lost 6 bases, the J end lost 4 bases, and 14 bases lay between the germline ends. The CDR3 protein is CASRPGTGADTQYF. The CDR3 DNA is TGTGCCAGCAGACCCGGGACGGGGGCAGATACGCAGTATTTT.

This clone was detected only once. The V call is TRBV19, the J call TRBJ2-4; 8 positions agree with TRBD2. Germline V lookup: CDR1 LNHDA, CDR2 SQIVND (reference sequence). The junction had 8 bases not matched to a gene; V was cut back by 0 bases and J by 1 base. CDR3 length equals 18 residues. CDR3 in amino acids: CASSIDPGGGLAKNIQYF. The CDR3 DNA sequence: TGTGCCAGTAGTATAGATCCCGGGGGGGGCTTGGCCAAAAACATTCAGTACTTC.

The chain couples TRBV6-6 to TRBJ1-1; possibly TRBD1 for D (6 bases). The length of the CDR3 is 16 residues. CDR1 and CDR2 (germline): MNHNY, SVGAGI (reference sequence). Between the trimmed V and J ends, which lost 7 bases and 0 bases, there was a span of 18 bases. CDR3 sequence reads: CASTGPRTAMNTEAFF. The CDR3 coding sequence is TGTGCCAGCACCGGACCCCGGACAGCTATGAACACTGAAGCTTTCTTT.

The rearrangement links TRBV7-2 to TRBJ1-5; D gene unclear. CDR3 length equals 16 residues. The ends were cut back, 1 base at V and 0 bases at J, with 10 bases in the middle. Germline lookup yields CDR1 SGHTA and CDR2 FQGNSA. This CDR3 reads CASSLGVGGSNQPQHF. The DNA of the CDR3 is TGTGCCAGCAGCTTAGGGGTGGGCGGTAGCAATCAGCCCCAGCATTTT.

This clone appeared a single time. The chain couples TRBV5-5 to TRBJ1-1, with 7 bases identical to TRBD1. CDR3 length: 15 amino acids. V was clipped by 0 bases and J by 4 bases; unmatched bases: 6. CDR1 and CDR2 from the germline V gene are SGHKS and YYEKEE (reference sequence). CDR3 coding DNA: TGTGCCAGCAGCTTGGGACAGGGAATGGGCACTGAAGCTTTCTTT. It specifies CASSLGQGMGTEAFF. The whole variable domain, remainder taken from reference TRBV5-5 and TRBJ1-1, is DAGVTQSPTHLIKTRGQQVTLRCSPISGHKSVSWYQQVLGQGPQFIFQYYEKEERGRGNFPDRFSARQFPNYSSELNVNALLLGDSALYLCASSLGQGMGTEAFFGQGTRLTVV.

The DNA of the CDR3 is TGTGCCAGCAGCATTATAACTGAAGCTTTCTTT. Its translation: CASSIITEAFF. The chain employs TRBV11-2 and TRBJ1-1, with D unclear. The CDR3 loop spans 11 amino acids. Germline loops: CDR1 SGHAT, CDR2 FQNNGV. Between the trimmed V and J ends, which lost 5 bases and 5 bases, there was a span of 6 bases.

In its sample, this clone was seen a few times. The rearrangement joins TRBV7-3 to TRBJ1-1, with D tentatively TRBD1 (5 bases). Per the germline V gene, CDR1 is SGHTA and CDR2 is FQGTGA. The length of the CDR3 is 14 residues. Between the trimmed V and J ends, which lost 2 bases and 2 bases, there was a span of 9 bases. The chain's CDR3 is CASSLGAGNTEAFF. The CDR3 bases are TGTGCCAGCAGCTTAGGGGCGGGAAACACTGAAGCTTTCTTT.

V usage is TRBV28 and J usage is TRBJ1-3; possibly TRBD1 for D (6 bases). Germline V gene data show CDR1 as MDHEN and CDR2 as SYDVKM. The CDR3 length is 15 residues. V was trimmed by 2 bases and J by 9 bases, leaving 17 bases between them. CDR3 in amino acids: CASSLPLRTVGTIYF. In nucleotides, the CDR3 is TGTGCCAGCAGTTTACCTTTGAGGACAGTCGGCACCATATATTTT.